Listed below are T cell receptor beta chains from one sample, sequenced in a study of T cell responses to AZD1222 COVID-19 vaccine. Clones were read by immunoSEQ multiplex PCR, and TCRdb kept only the in-frame ones, dropping some. The data contain some 150,000 clones, about 91% of them singletons. Sequenced material: peripheral blood, taken on day 0 of AZD1222 vaccination. These receptors came from an adult in good health. The CDR3 runs from the conserved cysteine through the conserved F or W. D genes are given only for firm matches. A clone size is listed for some rows: how often the clone was seen (once, few, many), or a class if it is expanded.

len | d_gene | abundance | j_gene | v_gene | CDR3nt | CDR3aa
13 | NA | NA | TRBJ1-1 | TRBV11-2 | TGTGCCAGCAGCGGCGGACAGAACACTGAAGCTTTCTTT | CASSGGQNTEAFF
17 | TRBD2 | NA | TRBJ2-1 | TRBV3-1/TRBV3-2 | TGTGCCAGCAGCCAAGTCTGGGGCGGGGGGGCCGACAATGAGCAGTTCTTC | CASSQVWGGGADNEQFF
12 | NA | NA | TRBJ1-1 | TRBV12-3/TRBV12-4 | TGTGCCAGCAGCAACTCAGACAGGGAAGCTTTCTTT | CASSNSDREAFF
17 | TRBD2 | few | TRBJ2-5 | TRBV6-2/TRBV6-3 | TGTGCCAGCAGTTACTTGGTGGAGACTAGCGGGGGCAAGACCCAGTACTTC | CASSYLVETSGGKTQYF
18 | NA | NA | TRBJ1-5 | TRBV5-4 | TGTGCCAGCAGCTTGGAGGTTGCAGGGCCTTATAGCAATCAGCCCCAGCATTTT | CASSLEVAGPYSNQPQHF
15 | TRBD1 | NA | TRBJ2-7 | TRBV11-1 | TGTGCCAGCAGCTTAGGGGACAGGGGTACCTACGAGCAGTACTTC | CASSLGDRGTYEQYF
16 | TRBD2 | NA | TRBJ2-3 | TRBV4-2 | TGTGCCAGCAGCGCCAAGACTAGCGGGGGGACAGATACGCAGTATTTT | CASSAKTSGGTDTQYF
14 | NA | NA | TRBJ1-1 | TRBV7-3 | TGTGCCAGCAGGTCGGATTTAACGAGTACTGAAGCTTTCTTT | CASRSDLTSTEAFF
12 | NA | NA | TRBJ2-3 | TRBV10-3 | TGTGCCATCGAAAGCGACACAGATACGCAGTATTTT | CAIESDTDTQYF
16 | TRBD2 | NA | TRBJ2-5 | TRBV5-6 | TGTGCCAGCAGCATCTTCGCGGGGGGGCCGGGGGAGACCCAGTACTTC | CASSIFAGGPGETQYF
16 | NA | NA | TRBJ2-7 | TRBV10-1 | TGCGCCAGCAGTGGTGGTCTGGGAAAGGCGTCCTACGAGCAGTACTTC | CASSGGLGKASYEQYF
13 | TRBD1 | NA | TRBJ1-2 | TRBV12-3/TRBV12-4 | TGTGCCAGCAGTCGGGGACAGGGATTCGGCTACACCTTC | CASSRGQGFGYTF
13 | NA | few | TRBJ1-5 | TRBV5-6 | TGTGCCAGCAGCACCCAACAGGGTTTGGCCCAGCATTTT | CASSTQQGLAQHF
14 | NA | few | TRBJ2-7 | TRBV20-1 | TGCAGTGCTAGTTACCCCAGGGGGGGGTACGAGCAGTACTTC | CSASYPRGGYEQYF
14 | TRBD1 | NA | TRBJ2-1 | TRBV28 | TGTGCCAGCTACGGGACAGGGGGGTACAATGAGCAGTTCTTC | CASYGTGGYNEQFF